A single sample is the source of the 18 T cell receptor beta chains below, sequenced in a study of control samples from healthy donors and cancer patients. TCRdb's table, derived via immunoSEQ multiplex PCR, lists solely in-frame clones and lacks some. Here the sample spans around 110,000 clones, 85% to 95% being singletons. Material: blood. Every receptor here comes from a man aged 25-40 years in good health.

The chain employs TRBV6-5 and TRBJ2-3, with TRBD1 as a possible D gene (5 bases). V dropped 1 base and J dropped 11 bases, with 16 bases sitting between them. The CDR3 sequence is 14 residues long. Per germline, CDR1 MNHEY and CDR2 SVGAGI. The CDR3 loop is CASSYFTDRSGQYF. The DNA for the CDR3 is TGTGCCAGCAGTTACTTCACCGACAGAAGTGGGCAGTATTTT.

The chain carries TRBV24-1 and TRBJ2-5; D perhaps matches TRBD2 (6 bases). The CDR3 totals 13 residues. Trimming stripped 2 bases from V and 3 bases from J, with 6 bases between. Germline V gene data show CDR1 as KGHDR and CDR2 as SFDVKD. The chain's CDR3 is CATSDSGEETQYF. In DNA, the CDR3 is TGTGCCACCAGTGATTCGGGGGAAGAGACCCAGTACTTC.

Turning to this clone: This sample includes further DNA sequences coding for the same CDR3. CDR3 sequence reads: CASTKGLAGGPTREDTQYF. The CDR3 bases are TGCGCCAGCACTAAGGGACTAGCGGGGGGTCCAACACGGGAAGATACGCAGTATTTT. The chain combines TRBV5-1 with TRBJ2-3, with 15 bases identical to TRBD2. The junction had 16 bases not matched to a gene; V was cut back by 6 bases and J by 5 bases. From germline, CDR1 is SGHRS and CDR2 YFSETQ. The CDR3 consists of 19 residues.

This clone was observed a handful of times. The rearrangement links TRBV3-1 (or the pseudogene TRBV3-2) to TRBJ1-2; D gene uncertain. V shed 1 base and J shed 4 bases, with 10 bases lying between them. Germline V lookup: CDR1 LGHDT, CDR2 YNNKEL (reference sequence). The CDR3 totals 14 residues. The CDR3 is CASSQGVGTYGYTF. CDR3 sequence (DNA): TGTGCCAGCAGCCAAGGGGTAGGCACCTATGGCTACACCTTC.

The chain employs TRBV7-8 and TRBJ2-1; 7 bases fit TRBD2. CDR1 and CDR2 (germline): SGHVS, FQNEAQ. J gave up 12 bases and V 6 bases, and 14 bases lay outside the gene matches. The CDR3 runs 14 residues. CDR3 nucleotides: TGTGCCAGCAGGACGGGGGAGGGGCCAACTGGGCAGTTCTTC. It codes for CASRTGEGPTGQFF.

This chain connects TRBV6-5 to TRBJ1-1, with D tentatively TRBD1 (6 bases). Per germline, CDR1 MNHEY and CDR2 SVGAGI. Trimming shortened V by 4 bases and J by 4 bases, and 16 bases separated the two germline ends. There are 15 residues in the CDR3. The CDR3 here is CASSWNREMGTEAFF. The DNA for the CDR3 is TGTGCCAGCAGTTGGAACAGGGAGATGGGCACTGAAGCTTTCTTT.

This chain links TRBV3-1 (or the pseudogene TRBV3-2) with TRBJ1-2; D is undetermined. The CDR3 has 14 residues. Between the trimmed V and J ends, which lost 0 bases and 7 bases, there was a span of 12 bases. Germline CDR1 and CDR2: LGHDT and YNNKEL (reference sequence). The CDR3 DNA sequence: TGTGCCAGCAGCCAAGATAGGGTCGTTCGTGGCTACACCTTC. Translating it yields CASSQDRVVRGYTF.

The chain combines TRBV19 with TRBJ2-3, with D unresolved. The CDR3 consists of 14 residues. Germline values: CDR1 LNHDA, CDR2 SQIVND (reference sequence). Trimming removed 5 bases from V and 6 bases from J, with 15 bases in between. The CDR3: CASSPARSTDTQYF. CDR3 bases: TGTGCCAGTAGTCCGGCCAGGTCAACCGATACGCAGTATTTT.

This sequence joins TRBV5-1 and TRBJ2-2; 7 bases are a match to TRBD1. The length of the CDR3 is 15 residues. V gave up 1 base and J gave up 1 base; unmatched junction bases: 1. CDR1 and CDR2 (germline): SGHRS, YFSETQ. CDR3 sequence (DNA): TGCGCCAGCAGCTTGCAGGGGGTGAACACCGGGGAGCTGTTTTTT. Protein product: CASSLQGVNTGELFF. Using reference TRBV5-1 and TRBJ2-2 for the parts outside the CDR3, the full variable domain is KAGVTQTPRYLIKTRGQQVTLSCSPISGHRSVSWYQQTPGQGLQFLFEYFSETQRNKGNFPGRFSGRQFSNSRSEMNVSTLELGDSALYLCASSLQGVNTGELFFGEGSRLTVL.

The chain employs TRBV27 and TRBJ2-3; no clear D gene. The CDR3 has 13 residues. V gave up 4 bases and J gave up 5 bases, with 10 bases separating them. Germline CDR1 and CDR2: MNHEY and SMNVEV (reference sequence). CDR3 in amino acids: CASSYGWGDTQYF. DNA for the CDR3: TGTGCCAGCAGTTACGGGTGGGGAGATACGCAGTATTTT.

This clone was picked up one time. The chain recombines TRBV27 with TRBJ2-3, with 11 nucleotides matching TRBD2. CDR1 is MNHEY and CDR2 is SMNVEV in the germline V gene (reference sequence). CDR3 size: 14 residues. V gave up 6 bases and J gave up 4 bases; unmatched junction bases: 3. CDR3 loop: CASRGTSGPDTQYF. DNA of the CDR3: TGTGCCAGCAGAGGGACTAGCGGTCCAGATACGCAGTATTTT.

CDR3 sequence (DNA): TGTGCCAGCAGAAACCCCCGCGATGAGTCCTACGAGCAGTACGTC. Encoded protein: CASRNPRDESYEQYV. The chain uses TRBV6-6 and TRBJ2-7; no definite D call. This CDR3 spans 15 amino acids. Germline lookup yields CDR1 MNHNY and CDR2 SVGAGI (reference sequence). The germline V and J ends were trimmed by 6 bases and 1 base, with 16 bases remaining between them.

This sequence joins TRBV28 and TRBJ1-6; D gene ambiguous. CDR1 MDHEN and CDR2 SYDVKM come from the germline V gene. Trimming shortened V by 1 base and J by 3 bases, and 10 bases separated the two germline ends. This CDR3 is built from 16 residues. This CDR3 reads CASSLFVRIYNSPLHF. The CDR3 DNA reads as TGTGCCAGCAGTTTATTCGTTAGAATCTATAATTCACCCCTCCACTTT.

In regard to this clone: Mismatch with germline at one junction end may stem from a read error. The CDR3 sequence is CVRSLDPGAAGQSLKAFF. The CDR3 nucleotides are TGTGTCAGAAGCTTGGACCCCGGCGCGGCAGGTCAATCACTAAAAGCTTTCTTT. The chain carries TRBV5-3 and TRBJ1-1, with D unclear. TRBV5-3 has ORF status, its function being uncertain. This CDR3 has 18 residues.

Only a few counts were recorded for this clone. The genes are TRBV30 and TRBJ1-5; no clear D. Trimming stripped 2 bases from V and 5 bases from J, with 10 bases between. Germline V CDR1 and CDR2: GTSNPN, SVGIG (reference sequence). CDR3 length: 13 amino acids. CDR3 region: CAWSTGLHQPQHF. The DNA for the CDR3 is TGTGCCTGGAGTACTGGGTTACATCAGCCCCAGCATTTT.

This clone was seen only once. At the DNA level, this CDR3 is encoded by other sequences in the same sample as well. The CDR3 here is CASSYSGNEQFF. The CDR3 coding sequence is TGTGCCAGCAGTTACTCGGGGAATGAGCAGTTCTTC. The chain has TRBV6-5 and TRBJ2-1, with D unclear. Germline V gene sequence: CDR1 MNHEY, CDR2 SVGAGI. V gave up 0 bases and J gave up 7 bases, with 4 bases separating them. The CDR3 runs to 12 residues.

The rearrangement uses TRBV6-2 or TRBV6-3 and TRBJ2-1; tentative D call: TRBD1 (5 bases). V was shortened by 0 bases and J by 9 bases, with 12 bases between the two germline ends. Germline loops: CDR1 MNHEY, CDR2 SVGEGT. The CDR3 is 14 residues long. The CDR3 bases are TGTGCCAGCAGTTACTCGTCTAGGACAAGTGAGCAGTTCTTC. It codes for CASSYSSRTSEQFF.

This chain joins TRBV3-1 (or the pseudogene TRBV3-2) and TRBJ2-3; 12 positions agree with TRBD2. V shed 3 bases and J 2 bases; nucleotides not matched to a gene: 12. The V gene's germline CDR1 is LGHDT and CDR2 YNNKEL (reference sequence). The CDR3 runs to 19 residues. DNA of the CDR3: TGTGCCAGCAGCCACCTAACTAGCGGGGGGTCCTCGTCCACAGATACGCAGTATTTT. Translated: CASSHLTSGGSSSTDTQYF.